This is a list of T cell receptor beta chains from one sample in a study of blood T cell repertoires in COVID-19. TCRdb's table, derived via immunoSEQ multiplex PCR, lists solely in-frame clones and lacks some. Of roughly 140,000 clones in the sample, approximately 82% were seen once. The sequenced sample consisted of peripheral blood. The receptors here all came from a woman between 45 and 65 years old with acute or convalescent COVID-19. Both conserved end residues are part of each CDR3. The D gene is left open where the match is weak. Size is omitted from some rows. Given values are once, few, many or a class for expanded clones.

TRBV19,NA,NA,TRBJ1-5,TGTGCCAGTACTCTCACAGGCCCCCATCAGCCCCAGCATTTT,CASTLTGPHQPQHF
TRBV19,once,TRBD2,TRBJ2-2,TGTGCCAGCCGGTCGGGAGGCACGAACACCGGGGAGCTGTTTTTT,CASRSGGTNTGELFF
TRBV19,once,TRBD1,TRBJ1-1,TGTGCCAGTAGTATAATGGGACAGTTTAACACTGAAGCTTTCTTT,CASSIMGQFNTEAFF
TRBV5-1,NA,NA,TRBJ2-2,TGCGCCAGCAGCTTGGCACTTACGAACACCGGGGAGCTGTTTTTT,CASSLALTNTGELFF
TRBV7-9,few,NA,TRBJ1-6,TGTGCCAGCAGCTCTCAGGGTGACTCACCCCTCCACTTT,CASSSQGDSPLHF
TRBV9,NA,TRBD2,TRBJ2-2,TGTGCCAGCAGCCCAGACCCCGGGAGGGCCGTCGGGGAGCTGTTTTTT,CASSPDPGRAVGELFF
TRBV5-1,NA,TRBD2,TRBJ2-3,TGCGCCAGCAGAATAGCGGGACATAACACAGATACGCAGTATTTT,CASRIAGHNTDTQYF
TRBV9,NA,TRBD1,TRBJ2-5,TGTGCCAGCAGCGGACTCTCACAGGGGGCGGAAGAGACCCAGTACTTC,CASSGLSQGAEETQYF
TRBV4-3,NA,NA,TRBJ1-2,TGCGCCAGCAGCCAAGTGAATACCCAGGGATCCTACACCTTC,CASSQVNTQGSYTF
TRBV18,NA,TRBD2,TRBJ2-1,TGTGCCAGCTCACCACTTGACGGGAGGGCGTCCGAGCAGTTCTTC,CASSPLDGRASEQFF
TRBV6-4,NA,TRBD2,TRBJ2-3,TGTGCCAGCAGTCGGCTAGCGGGGGCAGATACGCAGTATTTT,CASSRLAGADTQYF
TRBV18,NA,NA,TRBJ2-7,TGTGCCAGCTCACCGAGGTATGACGCCCCCTACGAGCAGTACTTC,CASSPRYDAPYEQYF
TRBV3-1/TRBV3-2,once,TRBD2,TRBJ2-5,TGTGCCAGCAGCCGAGTTGGGACTAGGGGAGAGACCCAGTACTTC,CASSRVGTRGETQYF